One and the same sample provided the 5 T cell receptor beta chains below, sequenced in a study of T cell responses to AZD1222 COVID-19 vaccine. Sequenced by immunoSEQ multiplex PCR; TCRdb stores in-frame clones only, minus some. The top ten hold around 6.9% of the sample, which has 120,000 to 150,000 clones, under 95% seen once. The sample in question was peripheral blood, obtained 28 days after the second dose of the MenACWY control vaccine. The receptor set was obtained from an adult who received the MenACWY meningococcal vaccine as a control.

The chain carries TRBV7-9 and TRBJ1-1, with a possible D match to TRBD1 (5 bases). The CDR3 sequence is 17 residues long. V was clipped by 2 bases and J by 10 bases, with 26 bases between them. Germline lookup yields CDR1 SEHNR and CDR2 FQNEAQ (reference sequence). The CDR3 region is CASSLTGGRDVEGRAFF. For the CDR3, the DNA is TGTGCCAGCAGCTTAACCGGCGGCAGGGATGTTGAGGGGCGAGCTTTCTTT.

The chain combines TRBV18 with TRBJ1-1; D remains unclear. The ends were cut back, 6 bases at V and 3 bases at J, with 11 bases in the middle. The CDR3 totals 13 residues. Germline CDR1 is KGHSH and CDR2 is LQKENI. CDR3 sequence reads: CASSLRRDTEAFF. The CDR3 DNA is TGTGCCAGCTCCCTGCGGCGGGACACTGAAGCTTTCTTT.

This chain connects TRBV20-1 to TRBJ1-1; TRBD1 might be the D (5 bases). CDR3 length: 10 amino acids. Per germline, CDR1 DFQATT and CDR2 SNEGSKA (reference sequence). Trimming took off 4 bases at V and 8 bases at J, with 8 bases between the two ends. The CDR3 is CSAIRDEAFF. The CDR3 DNA follows: TGCAGTGCTATCCGGGACGAAGCTTTCTTT.

This clone was found once. The rearrangement uses TRBV10-3 and TRBJ2-2; a possible D gene is TRBD1 (5 bases). The length of the CDR3 is 13 residues. Germline CDR1 reads ENHRY; CDR2 reads SYGVKD. The V and J ends lost 10 bases and 1 base respectively, with 10 bases between them. The CDR3 bases are TGTGCCAGCACAAGGGGGAACACCGGGGAGCTGTTTTTT. Protein sequence: CASTRGNTGELFF.

This clone has only one observation. The chain links TRBV6-5 to TRBJ1-5; 7 nucleotides line up with TRBD1. The CDR3 is 15 residues long. Germline V gives CDR1 MNHEY, CDR2 SVGAGI. Germline trimming cut 6 bases from V and 4 bases from J; bases unmatched to any gene: 9. CDR3 sequence (DNA): TGTGCCAGCAGCCCCGGACAGGCCCCTAATCAGCCCCAGCATTTT. Residues: CASSPGQAPNQPQHF.